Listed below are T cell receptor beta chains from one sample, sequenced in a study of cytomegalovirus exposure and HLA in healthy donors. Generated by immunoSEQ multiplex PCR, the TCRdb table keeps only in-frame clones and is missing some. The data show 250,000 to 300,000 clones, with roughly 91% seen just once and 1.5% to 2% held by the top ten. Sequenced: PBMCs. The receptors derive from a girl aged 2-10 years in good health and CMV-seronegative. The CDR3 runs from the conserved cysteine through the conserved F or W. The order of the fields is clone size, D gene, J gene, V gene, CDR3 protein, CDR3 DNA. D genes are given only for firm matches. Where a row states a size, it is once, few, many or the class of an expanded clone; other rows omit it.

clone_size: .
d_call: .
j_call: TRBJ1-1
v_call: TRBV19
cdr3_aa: CASSIGRGGRENTEAFF
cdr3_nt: TGTGCCAGTAGTATAGGTAGAGGAGGCCGAGAGAACACTGAAGCTTTCTTT

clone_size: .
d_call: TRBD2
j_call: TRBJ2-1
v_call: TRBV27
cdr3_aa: CASNPFGGGAGEQFF
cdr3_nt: TGTGCCAGCAACCCTTTTGGCGGGGGGGCGGGTGAGCAGTTCTTC

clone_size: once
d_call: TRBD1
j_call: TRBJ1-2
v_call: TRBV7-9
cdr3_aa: CASSQDRAYGYTF
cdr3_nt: TGTGCCAGCAGCCAAGACAGGGCCTATGGCTACACCTTC

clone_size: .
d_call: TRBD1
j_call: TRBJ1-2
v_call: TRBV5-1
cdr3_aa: CASSSWTGPNYGYTF
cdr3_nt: TGCGCCAGCAGCTCCTGGACAGGGCCAAACTATGGCTACACCTTC

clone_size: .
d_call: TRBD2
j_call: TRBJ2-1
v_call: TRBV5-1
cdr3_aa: CASSFDSLAGRYNEQFF
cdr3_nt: TGCGCCAGCAGCTTTGACTCCCTAGCGGGACGCTACAATGAGCAGTTCTTC

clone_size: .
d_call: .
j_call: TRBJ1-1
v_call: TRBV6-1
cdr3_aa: CASSEPRGNTEAFF
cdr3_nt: TGTGCCAGCAGTGAGCCCAGGGGGAACACTGAAGCTTTCTTT

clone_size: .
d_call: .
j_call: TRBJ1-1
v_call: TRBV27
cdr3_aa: CASSLSRDRRTTEAFF
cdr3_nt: TGTGCCAGCAGTTTAAGCCGAGACAGGAGAACCACTGAAGCTTTCTTT

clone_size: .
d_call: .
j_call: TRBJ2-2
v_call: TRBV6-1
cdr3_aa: CASSEPGAVTGELFF
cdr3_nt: TGTGCCAGCAGTGAACCAGGGGCAGTCACCGGGGAGCTGTTTTTT

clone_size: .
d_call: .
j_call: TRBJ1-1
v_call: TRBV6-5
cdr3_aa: CASSYGQGSGTEAFF
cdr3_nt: TGTGCCAGCAGTTACGGGCAGGGTTCGGGCACTGAAGCTTTCTTT

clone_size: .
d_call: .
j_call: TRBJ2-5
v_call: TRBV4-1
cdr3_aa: CASSQVKGEAQYF
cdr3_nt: TGCGCCAGCAGCCAAGTAAAAGGGGAGGCCCAGTACTTC

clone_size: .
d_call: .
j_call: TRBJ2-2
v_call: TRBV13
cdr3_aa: CASSLAAGNTGELFF
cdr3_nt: TGTGCCAGCAGCTTAGCTGCAGGGAACACCGGGGAGCTGTTTTTT

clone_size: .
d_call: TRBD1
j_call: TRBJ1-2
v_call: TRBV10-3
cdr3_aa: CAISLRDRGLGYTF
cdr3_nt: TGTGCCATCAGTCTCCGGGACAGGGGATTAGGCTACACCTTC

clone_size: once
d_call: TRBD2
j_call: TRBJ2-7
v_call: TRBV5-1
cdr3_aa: CASCRGTSGAYEQYF
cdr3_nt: TGCGCCAGCTGCCGGGGGACTAGCGGGGCCTACGAGCAGTACTTC

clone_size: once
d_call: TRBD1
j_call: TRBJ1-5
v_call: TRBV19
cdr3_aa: CASRRTGGDQPQHF
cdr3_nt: TGTGCCAGTAGGAGGACAGGGGGTGATCAGCCCCAGCATTTT

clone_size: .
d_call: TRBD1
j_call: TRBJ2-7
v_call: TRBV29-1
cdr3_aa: CSVEQGTDEQYF
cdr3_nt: TGCAGCGTTGAACAGGGGACAGACGAGCAGTACTTC

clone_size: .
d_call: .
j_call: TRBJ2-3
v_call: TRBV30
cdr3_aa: CAWSPWRGSSTDTQYF
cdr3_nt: TGTGCCTGGAGTCCCTGGCGGGGCTCTAGCACAGATACGCAGTATTTT

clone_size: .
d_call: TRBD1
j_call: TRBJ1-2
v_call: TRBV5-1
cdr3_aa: CASSATGKDGYTF
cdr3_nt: TGCGCCAGCAGCGCGACAGGGAAGGATGGCTACACCTTC

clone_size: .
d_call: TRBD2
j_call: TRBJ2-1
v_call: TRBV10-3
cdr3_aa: CAIRAGTTYNEQFF
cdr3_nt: TGTGCCATCAGAGCCGGGACTACCTACAATGAGCAGTTCTTC

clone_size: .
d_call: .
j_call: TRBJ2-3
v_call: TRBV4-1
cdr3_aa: CASSQWGSAASTDTQYF
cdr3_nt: TGCGCCAGCAGCCAATGGGGTAGCGCCGCTAGCACAGATACGCAGTATTTT

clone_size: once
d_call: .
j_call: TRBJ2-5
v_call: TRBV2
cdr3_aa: CASSKGPQYF
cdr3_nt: TGTGCCAGCAGCAAGGGGCCGCAGTACTTC

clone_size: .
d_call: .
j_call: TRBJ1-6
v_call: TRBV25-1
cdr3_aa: CASSEWGHRNSPLHF
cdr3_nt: TGTGCCAGCAGTGAATGGGGACATAGAAATTCACCCCTCCACTTT

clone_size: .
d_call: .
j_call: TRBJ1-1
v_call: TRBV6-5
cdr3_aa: CASALRGGGTEAFF
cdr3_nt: TGTGCCAGCGCCCTCCGGGGGGGTGGCACTGAAGCTTTCTTT

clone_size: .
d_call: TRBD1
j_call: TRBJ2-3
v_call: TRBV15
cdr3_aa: CATSRERQGPDTQYF
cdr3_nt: TGTGCCACCAGCAGAGAAAGACAGGGTCCAGATACGCAGTATTTT

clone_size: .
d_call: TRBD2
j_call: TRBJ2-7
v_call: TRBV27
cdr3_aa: CASSLGGGSSYEQYF
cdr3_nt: TGTGCCAGCAGTTTAGGGGGGGGTAGCTCCTACGAGCAGTACTTC

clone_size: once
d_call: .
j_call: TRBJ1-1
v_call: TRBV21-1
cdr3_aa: CASSARPTPDTEAFF
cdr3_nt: TGTGCCAGCAGCGCCCGTCCTACCCCTGACACTGAAGCTTTCTTT

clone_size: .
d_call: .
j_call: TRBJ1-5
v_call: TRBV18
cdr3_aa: CASSPSRENQPQHF
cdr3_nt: TGTGCCAGCTCACCAAGCCGGGAAAATCAGCCCCAGCATTTT

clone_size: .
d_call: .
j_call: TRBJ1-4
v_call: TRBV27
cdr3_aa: CASSLGGAGATNEKLFF
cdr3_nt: TGTGCCAGCAGTTTGGGGGGGGCGGGGGCAACTAATGAAAAACTGTTTTTT

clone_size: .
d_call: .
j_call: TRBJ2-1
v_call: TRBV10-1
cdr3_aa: CASSAQAASYNEQFF
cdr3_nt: TGCGCCAGCAGCGCCCAAGCGGCCTCCTACAATGAGCAGTTCTTC

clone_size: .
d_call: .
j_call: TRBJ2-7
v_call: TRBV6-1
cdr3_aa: CASSEIVSSYEQYF
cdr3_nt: TGTGCCAGCAGTGAAATTGTGTCTAGCTACGAGCAGTACTTC

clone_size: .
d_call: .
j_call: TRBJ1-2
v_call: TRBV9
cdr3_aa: CASSVDEGDYGYTF
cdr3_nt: TGTGCCAGCAGCGTAGACGAGGGGGACTATGGCTACACCTTC

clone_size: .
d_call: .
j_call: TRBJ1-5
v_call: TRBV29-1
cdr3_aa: CSVPGPSNQPQHF
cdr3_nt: TGCAGCGTCCCAGGGCCTAGCAATCAGCCCCAGCATTTT

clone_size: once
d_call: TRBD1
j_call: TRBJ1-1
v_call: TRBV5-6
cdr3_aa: CASSLLSGTGVGEAFF
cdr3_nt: TGTGCCAGCAGCTTGTTGTCCGGGACAGGCGTCGGTGAAGCTTTCTTT

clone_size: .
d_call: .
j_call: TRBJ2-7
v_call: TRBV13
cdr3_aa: CASSFRQASSYEQYF
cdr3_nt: TGTGCCAGCAGCTTCCGACAGGCCAGCTCCTACGAGCAGTACTTC

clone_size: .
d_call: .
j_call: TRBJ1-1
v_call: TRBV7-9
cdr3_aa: CASSSAALLNTEAFF
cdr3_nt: TGTGCCAGCAGTTCCGCCGCTTTACTCAACACTGAAGCTTTCTTT

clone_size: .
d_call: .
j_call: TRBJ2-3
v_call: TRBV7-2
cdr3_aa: CASSAIRGSLRSSTDTQYF
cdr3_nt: TGTGCCAGCAGCGCCATTCGGGGTTCCCTCCGTTCTAGCACAGATACGCAGTATTTT

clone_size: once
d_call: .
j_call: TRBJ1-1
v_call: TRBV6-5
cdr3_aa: CASSYFGGEAFF
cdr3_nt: TGTGCCAGCAGTTACTTCGGTGGTGAAGCTTTCTTT

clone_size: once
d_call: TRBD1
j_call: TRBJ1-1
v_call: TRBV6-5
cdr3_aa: CASSYQGAYTEAFF
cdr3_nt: TGTGCCAGCAGTTACCAGGGGGCGTACACTGAAGCTTTCTTT

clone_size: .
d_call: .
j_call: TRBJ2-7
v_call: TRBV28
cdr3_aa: CASSLPGVTYEQYF
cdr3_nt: TGTGCCAGCAGTTTACCGGGTGTAACCTACGAGCAGTACTTC

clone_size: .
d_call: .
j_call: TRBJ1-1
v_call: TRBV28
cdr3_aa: CASSLPGWVTEAFF
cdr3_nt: TGTGCCAGCAGTTTACCAGGGTGGGTTACTGAAGCTTTCTTT

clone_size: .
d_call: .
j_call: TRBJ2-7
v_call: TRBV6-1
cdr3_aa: CASSGGQAFLAF
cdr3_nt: TGTGCCAGCAGTGGAGGGCAGGCATTTCTAGCTTTC

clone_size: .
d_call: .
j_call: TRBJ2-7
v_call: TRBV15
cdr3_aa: CATSLPDSRFYEQYF
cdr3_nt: TGTGCCACCAGCCTCCCGGACAGTAGGTTTTACGAGCAGTACTTC

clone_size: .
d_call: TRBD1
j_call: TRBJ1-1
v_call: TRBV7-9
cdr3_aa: CASSTGGTEAFF
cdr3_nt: TGTGCCAGCAGCACAGGGGGCACTGAAGCTTTCTTT

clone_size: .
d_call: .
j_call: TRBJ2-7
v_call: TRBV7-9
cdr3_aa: CASSLGAYEQYF
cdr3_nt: TGTGCCAGCAGCTTAGGAGCCTACGAGCAGTACTTC

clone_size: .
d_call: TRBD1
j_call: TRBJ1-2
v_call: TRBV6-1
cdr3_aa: CASRGQVYGYTF
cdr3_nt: TGTGCCAGCAGAGGACAGGTCTATGGCTACACCTTC

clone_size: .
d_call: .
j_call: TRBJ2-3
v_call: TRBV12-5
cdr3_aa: CASGPGVTDTQYF
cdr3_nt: TGTGCTAGTGGGCCAGGGGTCACAGATACGCAGTATTTT

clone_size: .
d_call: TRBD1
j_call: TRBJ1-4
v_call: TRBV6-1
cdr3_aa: CASSVLPGQGEKLFF
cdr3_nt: TGTGCCAGCAGTGTCCTACCGGGACAGGGAGAAAAACTGTTTTTT

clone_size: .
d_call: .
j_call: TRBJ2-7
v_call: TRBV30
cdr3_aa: CAWSVDVLGALGQYF
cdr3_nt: TGTGCCTGGAGTGTCGACGTTCTGGGGGCGTTGGGGCAGTACTTC

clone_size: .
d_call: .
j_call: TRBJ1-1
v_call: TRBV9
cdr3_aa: CASSEGDNTEAFF
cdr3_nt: TGTGCCAGCAGCGAGGGGGATAACACTGAAGCTTTCTTT

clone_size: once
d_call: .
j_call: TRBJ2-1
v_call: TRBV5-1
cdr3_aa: CASSLVLRSYNEQFF
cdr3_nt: TGCGCCAGCAGCTTGGTACTTCGCTCCTACAATGAGCAGTTCTTC